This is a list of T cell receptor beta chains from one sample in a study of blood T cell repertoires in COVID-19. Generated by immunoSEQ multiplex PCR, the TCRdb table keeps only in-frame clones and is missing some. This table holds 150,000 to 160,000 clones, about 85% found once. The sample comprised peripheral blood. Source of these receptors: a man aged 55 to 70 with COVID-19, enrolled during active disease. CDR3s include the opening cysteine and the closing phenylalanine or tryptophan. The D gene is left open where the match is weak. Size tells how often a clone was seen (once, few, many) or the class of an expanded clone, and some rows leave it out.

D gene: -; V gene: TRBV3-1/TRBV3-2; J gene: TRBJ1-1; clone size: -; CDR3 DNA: TGTGCCACCGGTGGGGGGAACAGTGAAGCTTTCTTT; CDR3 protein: CATGGGNSEAFF
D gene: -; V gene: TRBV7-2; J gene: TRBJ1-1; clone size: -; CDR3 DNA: TGTGCCAGCAGCGAGGTCAGGGACACTGAAGCTTTCTTT; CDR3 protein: CASSEVRDTEAFF
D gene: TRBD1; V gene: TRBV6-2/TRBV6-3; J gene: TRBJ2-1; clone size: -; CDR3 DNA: TGTGCCAGCAGTTATGTGGGGACAGGGCTACTCAATGAGCAGTTCTTC; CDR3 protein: CASSYVGTGLLNEQFF
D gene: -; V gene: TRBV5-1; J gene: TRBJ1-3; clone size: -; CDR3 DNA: TGCGCCAGCAGCTTGGAGACAGTCGACTCTGGAAACACCATATATTTT; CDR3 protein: CASSLETVDSGNTIYF
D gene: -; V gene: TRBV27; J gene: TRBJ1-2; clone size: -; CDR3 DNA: TGTGCCAGCAGACCACGAGGTGGGGGCTGGGGCTACACCTTC; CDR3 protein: CASRPRGGGWGYTF
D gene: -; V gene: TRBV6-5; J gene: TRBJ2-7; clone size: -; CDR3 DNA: TGTGCCAGCCGCTATGCCAGGGATGGATACGAGCAGTACTTC; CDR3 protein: CASRYARDGYEQYF
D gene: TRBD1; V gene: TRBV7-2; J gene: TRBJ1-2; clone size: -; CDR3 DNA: TGTGCCAGCAGCGTCGGACAGGGGTGGTATGGCTACACCTTC; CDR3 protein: CASSVGQGWYGYTF
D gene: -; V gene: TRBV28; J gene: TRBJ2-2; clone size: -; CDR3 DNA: TGTGCCAGCAGTTCCGGAGGGCAGGGCACCGGGGAGCTGTTTTTT; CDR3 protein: CASSSGGQGTGELFF
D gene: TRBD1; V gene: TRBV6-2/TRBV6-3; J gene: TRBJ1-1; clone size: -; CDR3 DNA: TGTGCCAGCAGGTACAGGGGGCAGTCGGTCACTGAAGCTTTCTTT; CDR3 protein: CASRYRGQSVTEAFF
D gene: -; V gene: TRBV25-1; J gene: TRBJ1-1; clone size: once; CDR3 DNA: TGTGCCAGCAGGGGGCATGACACAGCTTTCTTT; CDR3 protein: CASRGHDTAFF
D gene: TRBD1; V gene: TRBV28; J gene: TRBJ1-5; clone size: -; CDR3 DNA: TGTGCCAGCAGTTTATACGGGACAGGGCTTAGCAATCAGCCCCAGCATTTT; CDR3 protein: CASSLYGTGLSNQPQHF
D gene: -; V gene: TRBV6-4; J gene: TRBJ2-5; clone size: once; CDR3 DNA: TGTGCCCCCCACCCCTCATCCCGGTCTCGGGCCCAGTACTTC; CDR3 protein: CAPHPSSRSRAQYF
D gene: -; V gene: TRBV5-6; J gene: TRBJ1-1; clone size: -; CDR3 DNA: TGTGCCAGCAGCTTGTTAAACAGGTTGAACACTGAAGCTTTCTTT; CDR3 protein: CASSLLNRLNTEAFF
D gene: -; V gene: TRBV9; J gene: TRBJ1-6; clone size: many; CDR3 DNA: TGTGCCAGCAACGAACTCGGCCTAGGAGGTTCACCCCTCCACTTT; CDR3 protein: CASNELGLGGSPLHF
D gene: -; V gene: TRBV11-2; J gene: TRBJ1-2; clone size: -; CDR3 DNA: TGTGCCAGCAGCTTATCGGGTCCGGGCTATGGCTACACCTTC; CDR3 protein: CASSLSGPGYGYTF
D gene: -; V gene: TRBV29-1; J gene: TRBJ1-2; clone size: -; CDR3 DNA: TGCAGCGTTCCTACAGCCCCCTATGGCTACACCTTC; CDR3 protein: CSVPTAPYGYTF
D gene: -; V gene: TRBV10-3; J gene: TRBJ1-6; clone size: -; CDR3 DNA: TGTGCCATCATGTCAGGGGATAATTCACCCCTCCACTTT; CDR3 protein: CAIMSGDNSPLHF
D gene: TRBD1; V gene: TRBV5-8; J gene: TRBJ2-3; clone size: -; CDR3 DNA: TGTGCCAGCAGCCCTGGACAGGGGGCAACAGATACGCAGTATTTT; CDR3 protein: CASSPGQGATDTQYF
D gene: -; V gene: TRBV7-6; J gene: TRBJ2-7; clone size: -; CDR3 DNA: TGTGCCAGCAGTCACGACTGGGGAGCGGAGCAGTACTTC; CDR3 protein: CASSHDWGAEQYF
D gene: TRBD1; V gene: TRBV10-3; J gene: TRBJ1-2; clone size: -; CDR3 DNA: TGTGCCATCAGCCTGGACAGGGGGTTTGACTATGGCTACACCTTC; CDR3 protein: CAISLDRGFDYGYTF
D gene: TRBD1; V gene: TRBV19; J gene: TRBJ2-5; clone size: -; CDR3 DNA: TGTGCCACCTCTTCCCCGGGACAGGGGCTTGGAACCCAGTACTTC; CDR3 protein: CATSSPGQGLGTQYF
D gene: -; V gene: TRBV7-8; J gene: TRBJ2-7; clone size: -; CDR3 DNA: TGTGCCAGCAGCTTAGTGCCGAGGAACGAGCAGTACTTC; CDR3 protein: CASSLVPRNEQYF
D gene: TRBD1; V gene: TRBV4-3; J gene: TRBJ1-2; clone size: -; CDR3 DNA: TGCGCCAGCAGCCGGACAGGGGATGGAGGCTACACCTTC; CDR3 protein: CASSRTGDGGYTF
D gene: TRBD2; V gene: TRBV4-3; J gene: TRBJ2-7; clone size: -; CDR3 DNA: TGCGCCAGCAGCCAAGAAAGGATCGGGACTAGCGGCTACGAGCAGTACTTC; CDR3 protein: CASSQERIGTSGYEQYF
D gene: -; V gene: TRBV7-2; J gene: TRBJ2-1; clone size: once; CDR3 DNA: TGTGCCAGCAGCTTATCGGGTGGTGAGCAGTTCTTC; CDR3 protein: CASSLSGGEQFF
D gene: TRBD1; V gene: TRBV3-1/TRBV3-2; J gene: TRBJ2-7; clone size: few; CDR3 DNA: TGTGCCAGCAGCCAAGATCGGGCGACAGGGCCCTACGAGCAGTACTTC; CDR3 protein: CASSQDRATGPYEQYF
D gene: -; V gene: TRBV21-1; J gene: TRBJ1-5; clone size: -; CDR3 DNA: TGTGCCAGCAGCAAAGCGCTTTGCAGGGGATCTGCTCAGCCCCAGCATTTT; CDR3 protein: CASSKALCRGSAQPQHF
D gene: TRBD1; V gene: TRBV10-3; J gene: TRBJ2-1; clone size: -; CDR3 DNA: TGTGCCATCAGTGAGGGAGGACAGGGGTTGTACAATGAGCAGTTCTTC; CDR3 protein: CAISEGGQGLYNEQFF
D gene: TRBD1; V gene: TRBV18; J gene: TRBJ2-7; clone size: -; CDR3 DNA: TGTGCCAGCTCATATCAGGGGGCTTTGTACGAGCAGTACTTC; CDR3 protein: CASSYQGALYEQYF
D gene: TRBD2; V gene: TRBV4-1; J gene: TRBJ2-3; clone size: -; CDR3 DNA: TGCGCCAGCAGCCAAGAAGTGGCTAGCGGGGGAGGGGCAGATACGCAGTATTTT; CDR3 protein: CASSQEVASGGGADTQYF
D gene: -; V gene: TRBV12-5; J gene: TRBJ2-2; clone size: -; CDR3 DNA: TGTGCTAGTGGTTTTCTTGCGACAGGCGCGAACACCGGGGAGCTGTTTTTT; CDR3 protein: CASGFLATGANTGELFF
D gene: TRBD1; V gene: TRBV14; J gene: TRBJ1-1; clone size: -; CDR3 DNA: TGTGCCAGCAGCCAAGCGTTGGGACAGGGGGCCTCTGAAGCTTTCTTT; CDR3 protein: CASSQALGQGASEAFF
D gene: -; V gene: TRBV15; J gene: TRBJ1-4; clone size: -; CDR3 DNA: TGTGCCACCAGCAAAGGACAGATTGCAACTAATGAAAAACTGTTTTTT; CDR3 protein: CATSKGQIATNEKLFF
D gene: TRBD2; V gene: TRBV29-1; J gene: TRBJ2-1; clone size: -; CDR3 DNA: TGCAGCGTTGAATCTAGCGGGATTTTTTTTGACTTCAATGAGCAGTTCTTC; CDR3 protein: CSVESSGIFFDFNEQFF
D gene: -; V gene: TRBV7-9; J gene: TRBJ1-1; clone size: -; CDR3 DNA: TGTGCCAGCAGCATACAAACGATGAACACTGAAGCTTTCTTT; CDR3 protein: CASSIQTMNTEAFF
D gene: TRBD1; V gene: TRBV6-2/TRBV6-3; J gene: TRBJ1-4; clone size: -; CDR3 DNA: TGTGCCAGCAGTTACGATTCGACAGGGGGTGATGAAAAACTGTTTTTT; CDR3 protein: CASSYDSTGGDEKLFF
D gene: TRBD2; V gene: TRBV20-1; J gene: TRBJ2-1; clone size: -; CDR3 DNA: TGCAGTGCTAGTAGGCTAGCGGGGGGCAACAATGAGCAGTTCTTC; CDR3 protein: CSASRLAGGNNEQFF
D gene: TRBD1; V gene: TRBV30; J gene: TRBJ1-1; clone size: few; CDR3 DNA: TGTGCCTGGACCTACCGGGACAGAAACACTGAAGCTTTCTTT; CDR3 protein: CAWTYRDRNTEAFF
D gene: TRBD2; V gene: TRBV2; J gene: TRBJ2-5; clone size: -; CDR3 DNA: TGTGCCAGCAGTCGGGGGGGCCAAGAGACCCAGTACTTC; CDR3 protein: CASSRGGQETQYF
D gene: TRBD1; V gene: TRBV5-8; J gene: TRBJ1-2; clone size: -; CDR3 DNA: TGTGCCAGCAGCTGGCCTGGGACAGACGATGGCTACACCTTC; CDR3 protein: CASSWPGTDDGYTF
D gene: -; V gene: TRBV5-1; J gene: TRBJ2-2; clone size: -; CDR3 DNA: TGCGCCAGCAGCTTGGCTGCGGCCCTGGGCGGGGAGCTGTTTTTT; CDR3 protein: CASSLAAALGGELFF
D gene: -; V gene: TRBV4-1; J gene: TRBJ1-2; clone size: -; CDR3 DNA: TGCGCCAGCAGCCACCCTCAGGGAAGTTATGGCTACACCTTC; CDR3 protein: CASSHPQGSYGYTF
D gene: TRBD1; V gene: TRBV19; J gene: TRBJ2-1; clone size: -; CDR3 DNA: TGTGCCAGTAGTATTTTAGGTTTGACAGGGAAGGGAATATACAATGAGCAGTTCTTC; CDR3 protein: CASSILGLTGKGIYNEQFF
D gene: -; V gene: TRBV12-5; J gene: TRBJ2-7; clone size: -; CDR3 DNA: TGTGCTAGTGGTTTGGTACCTAAGCCCGAGCAGTACTTC; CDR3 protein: CASGLVPKPEQYF
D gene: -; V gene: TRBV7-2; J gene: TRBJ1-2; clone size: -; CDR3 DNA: TGTGCCAGCAGCTTATATGGGGTGAAGGGAGGGAACTATGGCTACACCTTC; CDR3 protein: CASSLYGVKGGNYGYTF
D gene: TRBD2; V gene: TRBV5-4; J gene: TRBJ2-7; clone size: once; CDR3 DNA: TGTGCCAGCAGCTTGGAGGGAGGGACCTACGAGCAGTACTTC; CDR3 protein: CASSLEGGTYEQYF
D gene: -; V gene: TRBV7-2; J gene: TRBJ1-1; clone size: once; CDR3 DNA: TGTGCCAGCAGCTTAAATTTGCCACGGGGTGAAGCTTTCTTT; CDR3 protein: CASSLNLPRGEAFF
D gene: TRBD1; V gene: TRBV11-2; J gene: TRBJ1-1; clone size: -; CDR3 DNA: TGTGCCAGCAGCTTGGGACAGGGCTGGGGAGCTTTCTTT; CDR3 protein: CASSLGQGWGAFF
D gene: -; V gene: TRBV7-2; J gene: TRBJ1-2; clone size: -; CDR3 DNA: TGTGCCAGCAGCCGCGGGCAAGGAGCTAACTATGGCTACACCTTC; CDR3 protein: CASSRGQGANYGYTF
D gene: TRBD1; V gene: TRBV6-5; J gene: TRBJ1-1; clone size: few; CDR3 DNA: TGTGCCAGCAGCACACCGGGACAGGGCCGGCGGGAAGCTTTCTTT; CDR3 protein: CASSTPGQGRREAFF
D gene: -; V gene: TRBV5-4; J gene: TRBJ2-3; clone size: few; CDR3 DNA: TGTGCCAGCAGCTCCAAGACTAGGTCAGATACGCAGTATTTT; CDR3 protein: CASSSKTRSDTQYF
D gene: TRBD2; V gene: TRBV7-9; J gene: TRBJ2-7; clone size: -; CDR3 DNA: TGTGCCAGCAGCTCCGTCCCGACGGGGCTAGCGGGCCGCCGCGAGCAGTACTTC; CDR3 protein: CASSSVPTGLAGRREQYF
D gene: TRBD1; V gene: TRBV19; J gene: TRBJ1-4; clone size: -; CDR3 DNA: TGTGCCAGTAGTATAGTAATGACAGGGGATGGGGAAAAACTGTTTTTT; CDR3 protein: CASSIVMTGDGEKLFF
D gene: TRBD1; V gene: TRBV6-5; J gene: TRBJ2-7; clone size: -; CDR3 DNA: TGTGCCAGCAGTTCCAATGGACAGGGCTACGAGCAGTACTTC; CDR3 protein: CASSSNGQGYEQYF
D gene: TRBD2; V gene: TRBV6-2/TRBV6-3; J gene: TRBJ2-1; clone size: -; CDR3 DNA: TGTGCCAGCAGCCAAGCGGGAGACTCCTACAATGAGCAGTTCTTC; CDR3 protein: CASSQAGDSYNEQFF
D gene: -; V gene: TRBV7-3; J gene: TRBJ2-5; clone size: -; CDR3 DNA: TGTGCCAGCAGCCCCATGGAACGCAGGGGAAAGGGAGAGACCCAGTACTTC; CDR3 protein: CASSPMERRGKGETQYF
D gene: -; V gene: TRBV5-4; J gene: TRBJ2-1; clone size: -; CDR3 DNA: TGTGCCAGCAGCTTCCCTGGACTCCCCAATGAGCAGTTCTTC; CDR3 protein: CASSFPGLPNEQFF
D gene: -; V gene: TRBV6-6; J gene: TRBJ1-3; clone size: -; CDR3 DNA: TGTGCCAGCAGTTACGGGGGGGCAAAAAACACCATATATTTT; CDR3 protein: CASSYGGAKNTIYF
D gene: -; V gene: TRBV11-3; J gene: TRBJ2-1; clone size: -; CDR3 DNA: TGTGCCAGCAGCTTAGATTCGGGCGGGGAACAGTTCTTC; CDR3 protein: CASSLDSGGEQFF
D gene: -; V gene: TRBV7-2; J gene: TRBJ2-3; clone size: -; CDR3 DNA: TGTGCCAGCACCCACACGAGCACAGATACGCAGTATTTT; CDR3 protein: CASTHTSTDTQYF